This is a list of T cell receptor beta chains from one sample in a study of blood T cell repertoires in COVID-19. Profiling relied on immunoSEQ multiplex PCR, and the TCRdb table lists in-frame clones only, not all of them. This table has about 250,000 clones, 86% appearing once. Sequenced sample: PBMCs or T cells enriched from blood (not recorded which). Source of these receptors: a man aged 18 to 29 who had recovered from COVID-19. The conserved cysteine and the conserved F or W are not part of the CDR3 here. The order of the fields is V gene, J gene, CDR3 protein.

TRBV11-2	TRBJ1-1	ASSLEAEVTEAF
TRBV4-1	TRBJ2-5	ASSQGGQGQGTQY
TRBV5-1	TRBJ1-2	ASSLETGASLPYT
TRBV27	TRBJ2-7	ASSFRLAGGYEQY
TRBV12-3/TRBV12-4	TRBJ1-2	ASSSRAYGYT
TRBV5-1	TRBJ2-7	ASSPVSGGWSYEQY
TRBV10-2	TRBJ1-6	ASSWGSSYNSPLH
TRBV15	TRBJ1-5	ATSRDKHHGQPQH
TRBV2	TRBJ1-1	ASSSQGVNTEAF
TRBV10-3	TRBJ1-1	AISGTGTMNTEAF
TRBV6-5	TRBJ1-3	ATSSGTGVNTIY
TRBV11-2	TRBJ1-2	ASNKDTPLMYGYT
TRBV10-1	TRBJ1-1	ASSGYRLGENTEAF
TRBV7-9	TRBJ2-7	ASSLWDRDYEQY
TRBV7-9	TRBJ2-7	ASSWKQGGSSYEQY
TRBV27	TRBJ2-1	ASSLTVADEQF
TRBV5-1	TRBJ2-7	ASSLRTSGSSHEQY
TRBV7-2	TRBJ2-1	ASSLGRREQF
TRBV7-9	TRBJ1-1	ASTKQSTEAF
TRBV19	TRBJ1-3	ASSPGKSSGNTIY
TRBV27	TRBJ2-1	AAGQGSLMYEQF
TRBV30	TRBJ1-4	ASTVAGTNEKLF
TRBV5-6	TRBJ2-1	ASSWRTSGVSYNEQF
TRBV10-3	TRBJ1-1	ATKEPGQSTEAF
TRBV10-2	TRBJ2-7	ATLPPAGGTPSYEQY
TRBV7-9	TRBJ2-3	ASSLGGSKSTDTQY
TRBV6-6	TRBJ2-7	ASSPGYGSPAYEQY
TRBV6-5	TRBJ2-7	ASSLDRESYEQY
TRBV5-6	TRBJ1-2	ASSYVREYGYGYT
TRBV6-5	TRBJ2-7	ASSEQEGVSYEQY
TRBV11-3	TRBJ2-1	ASRLGQGLNEQF
TRBV14	TRBJ2-7	ASSLGGAGGFYEQY
TRBV7-9	TRBJ2-5	ASSLAGSGRIQTQY